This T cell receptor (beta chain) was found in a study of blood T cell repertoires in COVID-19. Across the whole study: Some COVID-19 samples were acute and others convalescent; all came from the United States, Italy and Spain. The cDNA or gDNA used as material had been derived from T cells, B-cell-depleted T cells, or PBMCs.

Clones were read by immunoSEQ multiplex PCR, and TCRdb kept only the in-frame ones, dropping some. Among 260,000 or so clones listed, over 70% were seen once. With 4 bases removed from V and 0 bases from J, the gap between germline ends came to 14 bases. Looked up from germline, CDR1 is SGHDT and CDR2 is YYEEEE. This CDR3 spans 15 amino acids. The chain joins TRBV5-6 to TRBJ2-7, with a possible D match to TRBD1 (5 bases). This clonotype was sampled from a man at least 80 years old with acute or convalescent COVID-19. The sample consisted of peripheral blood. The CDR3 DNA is TGTGCCAGCAGCACACCGACAGATAGCTCCTACGAGCAGTACTTC. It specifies CASSTPTDSSYEQYF.